This T cell receptor (beta chain) was identified during a study of blood T cell repertoires in COVID-19. The overall study: The study drew acute and convalescent COVID-19 samples from the United States, Italy and Spain.

This CDR3 is 13 amino acids long. From germline, CDR1 is MNHEY and CDR2 SVGAGI. V shed 4 bases, J shed 6 bases, and the junction held 5 bases outside the gene matches. Produced via immunoSEQ multiplex PCR; TCRdb's table is partial and in-frame only. The sample includes tens of thousands of clones, 81% of them seen just once. The clonotype comes from a woman aged 55 to 70 with acute or convalescent COVID-19. J is TRBJ2-7 and V is TRBV6-5; 8 bases are shared with TRBD1. Sequenced: peripheral blood. The CDR3 DNA follows: TGTGCCAGCAGTTTGGACAGGGTGAGCGAGCAGTACTTC. Protein: CASSLDRVSEQYF.